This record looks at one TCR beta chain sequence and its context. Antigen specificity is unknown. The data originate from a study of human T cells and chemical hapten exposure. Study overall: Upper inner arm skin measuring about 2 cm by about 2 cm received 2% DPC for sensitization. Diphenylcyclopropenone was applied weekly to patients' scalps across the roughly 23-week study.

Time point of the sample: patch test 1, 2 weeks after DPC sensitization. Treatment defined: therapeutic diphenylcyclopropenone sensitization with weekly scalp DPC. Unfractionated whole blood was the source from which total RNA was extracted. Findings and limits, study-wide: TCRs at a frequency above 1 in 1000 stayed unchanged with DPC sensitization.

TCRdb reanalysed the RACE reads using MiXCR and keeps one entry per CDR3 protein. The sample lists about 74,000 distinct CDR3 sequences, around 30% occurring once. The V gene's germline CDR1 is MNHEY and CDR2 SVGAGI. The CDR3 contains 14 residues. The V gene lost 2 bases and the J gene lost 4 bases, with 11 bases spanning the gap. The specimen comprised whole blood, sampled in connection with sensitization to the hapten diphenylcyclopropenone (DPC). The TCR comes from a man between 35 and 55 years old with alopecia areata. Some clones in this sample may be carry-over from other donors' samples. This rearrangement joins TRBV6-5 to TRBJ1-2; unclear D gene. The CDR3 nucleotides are TGTGCCAGCAGTTACAGAGAACGGACCTATGGCTACACCTTC. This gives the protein CASSYRERTYGYTF.